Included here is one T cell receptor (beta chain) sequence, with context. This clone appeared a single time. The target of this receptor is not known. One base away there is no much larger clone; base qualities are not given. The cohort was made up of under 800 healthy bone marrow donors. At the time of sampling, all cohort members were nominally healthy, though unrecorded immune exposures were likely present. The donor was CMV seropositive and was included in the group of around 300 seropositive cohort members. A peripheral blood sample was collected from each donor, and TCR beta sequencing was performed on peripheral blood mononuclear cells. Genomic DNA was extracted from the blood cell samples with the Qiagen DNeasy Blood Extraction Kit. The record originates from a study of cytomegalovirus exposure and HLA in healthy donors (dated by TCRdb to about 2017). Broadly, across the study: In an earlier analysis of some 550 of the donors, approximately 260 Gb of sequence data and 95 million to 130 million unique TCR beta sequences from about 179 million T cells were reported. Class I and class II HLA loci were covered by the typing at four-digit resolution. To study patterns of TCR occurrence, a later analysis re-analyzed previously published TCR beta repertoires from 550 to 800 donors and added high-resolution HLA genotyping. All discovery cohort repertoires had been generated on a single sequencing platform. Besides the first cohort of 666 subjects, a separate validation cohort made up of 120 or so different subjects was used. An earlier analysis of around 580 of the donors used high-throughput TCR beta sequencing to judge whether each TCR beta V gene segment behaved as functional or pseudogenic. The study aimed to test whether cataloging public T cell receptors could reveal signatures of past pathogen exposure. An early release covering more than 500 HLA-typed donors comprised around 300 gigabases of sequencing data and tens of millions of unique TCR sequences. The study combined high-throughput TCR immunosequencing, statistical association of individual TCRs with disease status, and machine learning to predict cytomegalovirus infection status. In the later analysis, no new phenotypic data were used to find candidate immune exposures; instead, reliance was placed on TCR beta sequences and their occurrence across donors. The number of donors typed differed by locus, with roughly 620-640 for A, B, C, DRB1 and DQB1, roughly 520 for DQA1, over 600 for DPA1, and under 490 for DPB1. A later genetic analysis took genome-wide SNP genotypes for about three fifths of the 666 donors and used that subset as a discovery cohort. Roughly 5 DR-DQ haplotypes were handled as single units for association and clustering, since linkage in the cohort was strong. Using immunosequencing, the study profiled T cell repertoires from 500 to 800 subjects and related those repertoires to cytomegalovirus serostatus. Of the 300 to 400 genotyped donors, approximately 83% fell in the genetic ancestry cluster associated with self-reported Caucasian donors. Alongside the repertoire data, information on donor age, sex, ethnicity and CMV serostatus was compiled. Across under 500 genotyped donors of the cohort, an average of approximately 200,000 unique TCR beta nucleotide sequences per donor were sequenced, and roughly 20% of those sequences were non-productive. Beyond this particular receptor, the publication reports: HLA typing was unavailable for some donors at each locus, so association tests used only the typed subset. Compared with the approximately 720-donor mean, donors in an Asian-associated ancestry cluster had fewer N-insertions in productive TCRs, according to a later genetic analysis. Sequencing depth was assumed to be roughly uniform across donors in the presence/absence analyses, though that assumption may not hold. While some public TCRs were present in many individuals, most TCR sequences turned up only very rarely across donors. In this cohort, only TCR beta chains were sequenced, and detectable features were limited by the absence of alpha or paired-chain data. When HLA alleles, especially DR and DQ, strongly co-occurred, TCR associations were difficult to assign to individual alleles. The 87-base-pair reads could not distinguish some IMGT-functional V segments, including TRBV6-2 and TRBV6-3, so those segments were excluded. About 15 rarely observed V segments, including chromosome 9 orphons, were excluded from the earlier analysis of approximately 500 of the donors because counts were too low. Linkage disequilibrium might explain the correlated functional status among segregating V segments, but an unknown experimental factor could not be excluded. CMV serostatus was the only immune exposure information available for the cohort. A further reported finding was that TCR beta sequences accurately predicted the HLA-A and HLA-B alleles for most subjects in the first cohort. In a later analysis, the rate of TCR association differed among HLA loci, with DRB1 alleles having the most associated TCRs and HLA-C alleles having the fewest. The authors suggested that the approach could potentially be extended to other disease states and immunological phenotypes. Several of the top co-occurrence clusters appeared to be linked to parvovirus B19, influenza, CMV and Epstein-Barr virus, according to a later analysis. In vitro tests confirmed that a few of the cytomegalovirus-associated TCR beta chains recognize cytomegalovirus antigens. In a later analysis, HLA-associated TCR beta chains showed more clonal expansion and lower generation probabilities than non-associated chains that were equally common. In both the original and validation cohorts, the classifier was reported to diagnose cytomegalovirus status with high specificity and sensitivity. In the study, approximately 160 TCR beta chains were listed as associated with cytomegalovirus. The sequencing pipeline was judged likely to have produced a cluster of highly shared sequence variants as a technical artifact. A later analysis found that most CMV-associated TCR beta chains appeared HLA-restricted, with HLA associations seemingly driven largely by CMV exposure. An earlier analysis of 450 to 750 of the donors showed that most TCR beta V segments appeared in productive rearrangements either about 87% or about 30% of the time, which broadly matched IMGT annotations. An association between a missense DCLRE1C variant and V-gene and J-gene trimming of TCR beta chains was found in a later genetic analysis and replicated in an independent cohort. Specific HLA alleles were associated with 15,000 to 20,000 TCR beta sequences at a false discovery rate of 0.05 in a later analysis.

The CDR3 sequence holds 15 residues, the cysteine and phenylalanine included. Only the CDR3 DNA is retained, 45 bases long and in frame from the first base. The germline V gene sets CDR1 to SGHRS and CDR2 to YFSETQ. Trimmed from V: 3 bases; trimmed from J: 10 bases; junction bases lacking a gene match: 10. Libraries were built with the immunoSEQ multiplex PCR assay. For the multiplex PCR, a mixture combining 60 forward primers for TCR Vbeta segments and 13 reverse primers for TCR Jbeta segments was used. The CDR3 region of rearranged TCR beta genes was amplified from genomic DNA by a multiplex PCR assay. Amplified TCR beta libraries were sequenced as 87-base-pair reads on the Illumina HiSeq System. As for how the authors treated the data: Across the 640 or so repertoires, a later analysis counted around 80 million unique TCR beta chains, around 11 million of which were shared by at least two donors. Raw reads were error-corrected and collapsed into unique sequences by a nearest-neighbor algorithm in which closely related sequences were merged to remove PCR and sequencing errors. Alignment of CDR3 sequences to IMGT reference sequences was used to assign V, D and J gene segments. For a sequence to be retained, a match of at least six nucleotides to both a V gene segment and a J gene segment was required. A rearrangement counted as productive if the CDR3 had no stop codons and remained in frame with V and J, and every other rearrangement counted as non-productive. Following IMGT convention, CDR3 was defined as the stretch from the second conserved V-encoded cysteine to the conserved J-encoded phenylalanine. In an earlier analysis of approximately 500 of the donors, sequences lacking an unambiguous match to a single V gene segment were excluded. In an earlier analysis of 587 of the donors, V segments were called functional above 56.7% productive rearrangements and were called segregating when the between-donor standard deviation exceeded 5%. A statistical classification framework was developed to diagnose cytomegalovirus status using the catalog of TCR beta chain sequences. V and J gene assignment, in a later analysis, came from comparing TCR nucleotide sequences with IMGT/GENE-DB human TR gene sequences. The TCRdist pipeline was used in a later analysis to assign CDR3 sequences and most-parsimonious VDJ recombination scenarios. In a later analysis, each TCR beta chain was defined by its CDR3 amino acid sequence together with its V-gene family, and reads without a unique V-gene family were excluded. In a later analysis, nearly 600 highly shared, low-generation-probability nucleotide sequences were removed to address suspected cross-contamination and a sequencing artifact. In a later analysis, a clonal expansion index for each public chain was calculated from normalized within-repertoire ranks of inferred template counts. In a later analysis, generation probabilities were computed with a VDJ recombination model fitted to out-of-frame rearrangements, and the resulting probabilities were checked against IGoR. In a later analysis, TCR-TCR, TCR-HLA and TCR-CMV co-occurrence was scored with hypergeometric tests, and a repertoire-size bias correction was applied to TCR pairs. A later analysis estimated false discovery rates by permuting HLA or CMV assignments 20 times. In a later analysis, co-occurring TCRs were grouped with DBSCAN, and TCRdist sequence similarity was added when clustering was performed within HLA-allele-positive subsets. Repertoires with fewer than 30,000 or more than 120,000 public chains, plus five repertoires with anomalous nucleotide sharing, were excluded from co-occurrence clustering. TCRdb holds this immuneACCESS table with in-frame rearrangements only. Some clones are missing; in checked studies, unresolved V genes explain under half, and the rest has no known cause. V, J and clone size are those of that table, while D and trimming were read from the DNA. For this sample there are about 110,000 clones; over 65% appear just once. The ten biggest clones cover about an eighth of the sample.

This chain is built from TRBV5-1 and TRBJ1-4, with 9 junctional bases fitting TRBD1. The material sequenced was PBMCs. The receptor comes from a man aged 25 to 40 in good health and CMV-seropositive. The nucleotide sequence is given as TGCGCCAGCAGCTCCCCCGGGACAGGGAAGGCAAAACTGTTTTTT. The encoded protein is CASSSPGTGKAKLFF.